This TCR beta chain stems from a study of blood T cell repertoires in COVID-19. Study in general: The study drew acute and convalescent COVID-19 samples from the United States, Italy and Spain.

The method was immunoSEQ multiplex PCR; TCRdb's version includes in-frame clones alone and lacks a portion of them. The data show about 130,000 clones, 86% seen once. Allocation to cohorts depended on clinical history reported by the participants. J gave up 8 bases and V 2 bases, and 9 bases lay outside the gene matches. From germline, CDR1 is SGDLS and CDR2 YYNGEE. The CDR3 loop spans 14 amino acids. Source material: PBMCs or T cells enriched from blood (not recorded which). The V call is TRBV9, the J call TRBJ1-2; the match to TRBD1 covers 7 bases. The clonotype comes from a woman in her fifties or sixties who had recovered from COVID-19. Here the CDR3 reads CASSVEGALEGYTF. The CDR3 DNA reads TGTGCCAGCAGCGTGGAGGGGGCCCTCGAGGGCTACACCTTC.